Shown below are 7 T cell receptor beta chains from a single sample sequenced in a study of Tregs in tolerant kidney transplant recipients. Assay used: immunoSEQ multiplex PCR; TCRdb lists only in-frame clones, some missing. This table holds tens of thousands of clones, around 83% found once. The sequenced sample consisted of CD4+ T cells from blood. Source of these receptors: a human donor in good health.

The chain is built from TRBV30 and TRBJ1-4; 9 bases map to TRBD1. Germline V gives CDR1 GTSNPN, CDR2 SVGIG (reference sequence). There are 11 residues in the CDR3. CDR3 in DNA: TGTGGAGGGACAGGGAACGGAAAACTGTTTTTT. Amino acid sequence: CGGTGNGKLFF.

The rearrangement links TRBV7-2 to TRBJ1-4; 7 bases fit TRBD1. The CDR3 has 15 amino acids. Looked up from germline, CDR1 is SGHTA and CDR2 is FQGNSA. J lost 5 bases, V lost 4 bases, and 7 bases had no gene match. CDR3 sequence reads: CASSSRTGANEKLFF. Here the CDR3 DNA reads TGTGCCAGCAGCTCCCGGACAGGAGCCAATGAAAAACTGTTTTTT.

The chain combines TRBV4-3 with TRBJ1-2, with D possibly TRBD1 on 6 matching bases. The CDR3 totals 16 residues. Germline CDR1 is LGHNA and CDR2 is YSLEER. V lost 3 bases and J 7 bases, leaving 21 bases between the germline ends. The CDR3 DNA follows: TGCGCCAGCAGCCAGGCCGTAAAACAGGGTACGGGTGGCTACACCTTC. This translates into CASSQAVKQGTGGYTF.

The chain combines TRBV7-2 with TRBJ2-1; D is unclear. CDR1 is SGHTA, CDR2 FQGNSA, per germline. V was cut by 5 bases and J by 0 bases, with 11 bases left in between. CDR3 length equals 15 residues. DNA for the CDR3: TGTGCCAGCAGCCCCCAATCGAGCTCCTACAATGAGCAGTTCTTC. It is translated as CASSPQSSSYNEQFF.

The J gene is TRBJ2-7, the V gene TRBV5-6; TRBD2 is a possible D gene (6 bases). Per the germline V gene, CDR1 is SGHDT and CDR2 is YYEEEE. V lost 4 bases and J lost 2, with 19 bases in between. CDR3 length: 16 residues. The DNA of the CDR3 is TGTGCCAGCAGCCGTGCCCTGGGGAGGTCCCCCTACGAGCAGTACTTC. This sequence encodes CASSRALGRSPYEQYF.

V gene TRBV2 combines with J gene TRBJ2-7; 8 bases align to TRBD2. Germline loops: CDR1 SNHLY, CDR2 FYNNEI. The length of the CDR3 is 14 residues. V was pared by 8 bases and J by 6 bases, with 12 bases of the junction left unmatched. CDR3 in DNA: TGTGCCAGCGGTGTCCGGAGGGCGGGAGGCGAGCAGTACTTC. Translated, it gives CASGVRRAGGEQYF.

V usage is TRBV11-2 and J usage is TRBJ2-1; D is unclear. Germline V gives CDR1 SGHAT, CDR2 FQNNGV. Trimming pared 5 bases from V and 4 bases from J, leaving 12 bases between. This CDR3 is 14 amino acids long. The CDR3 DNA reads as TGTGCCAGCAGCGGGCAGACCTCATACAATGAGCAGTTCTTC. Amino acid sequence: CASSGQTSYNEQFF.